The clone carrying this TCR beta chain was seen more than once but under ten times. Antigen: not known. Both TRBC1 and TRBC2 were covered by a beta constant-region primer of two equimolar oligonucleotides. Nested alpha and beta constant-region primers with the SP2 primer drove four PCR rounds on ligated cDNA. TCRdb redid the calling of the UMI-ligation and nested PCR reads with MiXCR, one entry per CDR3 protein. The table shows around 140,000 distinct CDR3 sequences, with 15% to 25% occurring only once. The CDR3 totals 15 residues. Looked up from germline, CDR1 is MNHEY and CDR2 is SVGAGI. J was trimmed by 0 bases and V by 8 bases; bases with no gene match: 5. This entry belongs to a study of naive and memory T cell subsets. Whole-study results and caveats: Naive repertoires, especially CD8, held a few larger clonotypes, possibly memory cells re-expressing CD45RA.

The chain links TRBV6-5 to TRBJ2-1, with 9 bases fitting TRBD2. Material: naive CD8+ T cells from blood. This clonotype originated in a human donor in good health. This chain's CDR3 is CASSTSGYSYNEQFF. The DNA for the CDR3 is TGTGCCAGCTCGACTAGCGGCTACTCCTACAATGAGCAGTTCTTC.